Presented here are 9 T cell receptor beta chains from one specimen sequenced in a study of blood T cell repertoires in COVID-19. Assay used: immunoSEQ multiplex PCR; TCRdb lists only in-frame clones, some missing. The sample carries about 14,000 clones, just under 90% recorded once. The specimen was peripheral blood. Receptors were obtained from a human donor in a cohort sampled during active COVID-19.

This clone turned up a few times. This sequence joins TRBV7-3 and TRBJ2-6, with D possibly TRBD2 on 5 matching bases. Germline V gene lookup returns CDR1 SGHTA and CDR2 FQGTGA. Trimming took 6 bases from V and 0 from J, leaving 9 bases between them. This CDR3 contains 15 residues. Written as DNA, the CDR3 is TGTGCCAGCAGTCTAGCCCCCTCTGGGGCCAACGTCCTGACTTTC. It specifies CASSLAPSGANVLTF.

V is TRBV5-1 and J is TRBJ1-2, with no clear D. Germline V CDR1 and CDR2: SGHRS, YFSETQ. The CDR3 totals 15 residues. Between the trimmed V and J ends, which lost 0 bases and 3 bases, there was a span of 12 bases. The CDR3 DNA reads TGCGCCAGCAGCTTGGGGATGGGTCGGGACTATGGCTACACCTTC. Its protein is CASSLGMGRDYGYTF.

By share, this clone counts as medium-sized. CDR3 in amino acids: CASSSGTGAYGYTF. CDR3 coding DNA: TGCGCCAGCAGCTCCGGGACAGGGGCCTATGGCTACACCTTC. The rearrangement uses TRBV5-1 and TRBJ1-2; 10 bases line up with TRBD1. Germline values: CDR1 SGHRS, CDR2 YFSETQ. CDR3 length: 14 amino acids. The trim removed 3 bases at V and 4 bases at J, leaving 3 bases unmatched.

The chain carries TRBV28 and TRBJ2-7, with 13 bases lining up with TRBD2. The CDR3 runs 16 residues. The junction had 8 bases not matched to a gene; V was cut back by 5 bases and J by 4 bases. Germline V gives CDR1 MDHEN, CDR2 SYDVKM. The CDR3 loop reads CASSPRTSGSVYEQYF. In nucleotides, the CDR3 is TGTGCCAGCAGTCCCCGGACTAGCGGGAGTGTATACGAGCAGTACTTC.

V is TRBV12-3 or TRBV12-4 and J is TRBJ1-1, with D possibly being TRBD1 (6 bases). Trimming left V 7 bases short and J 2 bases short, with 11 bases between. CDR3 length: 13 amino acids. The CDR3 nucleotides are TGTGCCAGCACGGGACACCCAAACACTGAAGCTTTCTTT. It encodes CASTGHPNTEAFF.

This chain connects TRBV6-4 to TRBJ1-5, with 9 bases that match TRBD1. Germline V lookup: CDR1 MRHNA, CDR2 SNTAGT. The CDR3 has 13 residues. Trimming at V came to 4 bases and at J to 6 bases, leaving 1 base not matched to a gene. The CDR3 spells CASSVDRGQPQHF. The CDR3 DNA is TGTGCCAGCAGTGTGGACAGGGGTCAGCCCCAGCATTTT.

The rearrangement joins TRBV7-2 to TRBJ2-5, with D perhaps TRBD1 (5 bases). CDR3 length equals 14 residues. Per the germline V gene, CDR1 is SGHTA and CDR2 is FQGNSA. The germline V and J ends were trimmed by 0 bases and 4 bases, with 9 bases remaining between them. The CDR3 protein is CASSLAGAGETQYF. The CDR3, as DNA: TGTGCCAGCAGCTTAGCTGGGGCCGGAGAGACCCAGTACTTC.

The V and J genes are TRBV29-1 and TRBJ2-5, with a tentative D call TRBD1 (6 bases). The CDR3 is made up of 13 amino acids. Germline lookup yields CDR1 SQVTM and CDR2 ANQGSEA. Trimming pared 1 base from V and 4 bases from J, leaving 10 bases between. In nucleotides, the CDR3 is TGCAGCGTTGAAGGGCTACAGGGAGAGACCCAGTACTTC. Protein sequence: CSVEGLQGETQYF.

The CDR3 protein is CASSFDYMNTEAFF. CDR3 sequence (DNA): TGTGCCAGCAGTTTTGACTACATGAACACTGAAGCTTTCTTT. The chain joins TRBV6-5 to TRBJ1-1; D call uncertain. Per germline, CDR1 MNHEY and CDR2 SVGAGI. CDR3 length: 14 amino acids. Deletions cut 4 bases from V and 0 bases from J, with 9 bases between.